Here is one T cell receptor beta chain with its context. These data originate in a study of shared clonotypes between healthy human individuals. Method: immunoSEQ multiplex PCR; TCRdb's copy keeps in-frame clones and lacks some. The table shows about 1.1 million clones, with roughly 80% occurring only once. This sequence was found in a man between 18 and 29 years old in good health. Some clones in this sample may be carry-over from other donors' samples. The sequenced sample consisted of memory CD4+ T cells from PBMCs. Subset in this sample: CD45RA-negative fraction.

CDR3 sequence: CASSLVQVEFF. The CDR3 region has the DNA TGTGCCAGCAGCTTAGTTCAGGTCGAGTTCTTC. This rearrangement joins TRBV7-2 to TRBJ2-1, with D unclear. CDR1 and CDR2 from the germline V gene are SGHTA and FQGNSA. There are 11 residues in the CDR3. The V end lost 1 base, the J end lost 14 bases, and 9 bases lay between the germline ends.